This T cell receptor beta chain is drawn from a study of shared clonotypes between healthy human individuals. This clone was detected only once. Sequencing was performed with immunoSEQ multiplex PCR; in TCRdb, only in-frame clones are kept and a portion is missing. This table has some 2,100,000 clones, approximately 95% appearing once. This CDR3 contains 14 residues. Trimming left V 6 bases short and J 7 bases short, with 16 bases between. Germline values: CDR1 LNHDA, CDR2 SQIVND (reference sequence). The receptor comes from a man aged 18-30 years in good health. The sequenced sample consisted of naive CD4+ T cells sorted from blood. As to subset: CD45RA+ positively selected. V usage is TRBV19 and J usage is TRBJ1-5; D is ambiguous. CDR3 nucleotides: TGTGCCAGTAGCGACCTCAAGGGTTTACAGCCCCAGCATTTT. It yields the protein CASSDLKGLQPQHF.